This T cell receptor (beta chain) was documented in a study of human T cells and chemical hapten exposure. Germline values: CDR1 MGHRA, CDR2 YSYEKL. This CDR3 region has 17 residues. V shed 1 base, J shed 4 bases, and the junction held 5 bases outside the gene matches. The time point was: pre-sensitization, week 0. Treatment specified: therapeutic diphenylcyclopropenone sensitization with weekly scalp DPC. TCRdb re-called the RACE reads with MiXCR, one entry per CDR3 protein. Of 190,000 or so distinct CDR3 sequences listed, just under 30% are singletons. This TCR came from a woman aged 25-40 years with alopecia areata. Some clones in this sample may be carry-over from other donors' samples. The sample here was whole blood, taken in connection with sensitization to the hapten diphenylcyclopropenone (DPC). V gene TRBV4-1 combines with J gene TRBJ2-2, with TRBD1 identical over 11 bases. CDR3: CASSQVPGQGVTGELFF. For the CDR3, the DNA is TGCGCCAGCAGCCAAGTTCCGGGACAGGGGGTCACCGGGGAGCTGTTTTTT.